Listed below are T cell receptor beta chains from one sample, sequenced in a study of identical twins. MiXCR, run by TCRdb on the 5' RACE reads, gives a single entry per CDR3 protein. The sample holds fewer than 900,000 distinct CDR3 sequences, 18% seen once. The sample was also linked to a second study, of T cells expressing NK-cell markers.

What was sequenced was PBMCs. Source of these receptors: a woman in her late teens or twenties in good health. Both conserved end residues are part of each CDR3. The D gene is left open where the match is weak. Where a row states a size, it is once, few, many or the class of an expanded clone; other rows omit it.

NA	TRBV5-1	TRBJ2-3	few	TGCGCCAGCAGCCGGGGAGGGGACAGAGATACGCAGTATTTT	CASSRGGDRDTQYF
NA	TRBV4-2	TRBJ2-1	few	TGTGCCAGCAGCCCCGGGACTGCGCCTTACAATGAGCAGTTCTTC	CASSPGTAPYNEQFF
NA	TRBV20-1	TRBJ1-2	NA	TGCAGTGTCAAGAGGGCAGGGTCGGAATACTATGGCTACACCTTC	CSVKRAGSEYYGYTF
NA	TRBV2	TRBJ2-7	NA	TGTGCCAGCATGAGGGGTTACGAGCAGTACTTC	CASMRGYEQYF
NA	TRBV20-1	TRBJ1-5	NA	TGCAGTGCTAGAGGGGCGGGAGCTTATAGCAATCAGCCCCAGCATTTT	CSARGAGAYSNQPQHF
NA	TRBV27	TRBJ2-7	few	TGTGCCAGCAGTGCGGGACAAATTTGGGAGCAGTACTTC	CASSAGQIWEQYF
NA	TRBV9	TRBJ2-1	NA	TGTGCCAGCAGCGTGGAGAGTGATGAGCAGTTCTTC	CASSVESDEQFF
NA	TRBV5-1	TRBJ2-1	NA	TGCGCCAGCAGCTTGGGAGGGCTCGACTACAATGAGCAGTTCTTC	CASSLGGLDYNEQFF
NA	TRBV9	TRBJ1-1	few	TGTGCCAGCAGCGTAGACCAGGACACTGAAGCTTTCTTT	CASSVDQDTEAFF
TRBD2	TRBV4-2	TRBJ2-1	NA	TGTGCCAGCAGCCAAGATTGGGCGGGAGCCTACAATGAGCAGTTCTTC	CASSQDWAGAYNEQFF
NA	TRBV12-3/TRBV12-4	TRBJ1-5	few	TGTGCCAGCAGTTTGGGCAGGGTATACCAGCCCCAGCATTTT	CASSLGRVYQPQHF
TRBD2	TRBV20-1	TRBJ2-3	few	TGCAGTGCTAGTCTAGGGTCGGGGACTAGCGGGAGGGATACGCAGTATTTT	CSASLGSGTSGRDTQYF
TRBD2	TRBV12-3/TRBV12-4	TRBJ2-7	NA	TGTGCCAGCAGTTTGGCGAGCGGGGGGGCCTCGCGCCCCTACGAGCAGTACTTC	CASSLASGGASRPYEQYF
TRBD2	TRBV3-1	TRBJ2-2	few	TGTGCCAGCAGCCAGGGACTAGCGGACACCGGGGAGCTGTTTTTT	CASSQGLADTGELFF
TRBD2	TRBV7-3	TRBJ2-3	few	TGTGCCAGCAGCCCCTCCGTCGGGGGGGGTTATAGAGATACGCAGTATTTT	CASSPSVGGGYRDTQYF
TRBD2	TRBV12-3/TRBV12-4	TRBJ2-7	NA	TGTGCCAGCAGCCTCCCAGCGGGAGGGCCCTACGAGCAGTACTTC	CASSLPAGGPYEQYF
NA	TRBV11-2	TRBJ2-7	few	TGTGCCAGCAGCCTGTCTAGGACCTCCTACGAGCAGTACTTC	CASSLSRTSYEQYF
NA	TRBV3-2	TRBJ2-5	few	TGTGCCAGCAGCCAGAACTCCATACAGGGGGAGACCCAGTACTTC	CASSQNSIQGETQYF
TRBD1	TRBV2	TRBJ1-1	NA	TGTGCCAGCAGGGACAGGGTACTTGGAGCTTTCTTT	CASRDRVLGAFF
TRBD2	TRBV9	TRBJ2-1	NA	TGTGCCAGCAGCCCTAGCGGGGGGACTCACAATGAGCAGTTCTTC	CASSPSGGTHNEQFF
NA	TRBV15	TRBJ1-4	NA	TGTGCCACCAGCATCCAGGGGAACAATGAAAAACTGTTTTTT	CATSIQGNNEKLFF
TRBD2	TRBV11-1	TRBJ2-7	NA	TGTGCCAGCAGCTTAGGAGCGGGGACTAGCGGCATCCTCTACGAGCAGTACTTC	CASSLGAGTSGILYEQYF
NA	TRBV12-3/TRBV12-4	TRBJ2-2	few	TGTGCCAGCAGTAGGACGGCCGGGGAGCTGTTTTTT	CASSRTAGELFF
NA	TRBV5-1	TRBJ2-7	NA	TGCGCCAGCAGCTTGGCTACGGGAGTCACCTACGAGCAGTACTTC	CASSLATGVTYEQYF
TRBD1	TRBV20-1	TRBJ1-6	NA	TGCAGTGCTAGCCCGACAGGGGGTAGGTCACCCCTCCACTTT	CSASPTGGRSPLHF
TRBD1	TRBV12-3/TRBV12-4	TRBJ2-3	many	TGTGCCAGCAGTCACGGGGACAGGGGGTATACGCAGTATTTT	CASSHGDRGYTQYF
NA	TRBV7-9	TRBJ1-2	NA	TGTGCCAGCAGCTTAGCTACGGTCTCTGGCTACACCTTC	CASSLATVSGYTF
NA	TRBV11-2	TRBJ2-1	NA	TGTGCCAGCAGCACCCCCTTGGGGGGCAAAGGGGATGAGCAGTTCTTC	CASSTPLGGKGDEQFF
NA	TRBV6-5	TRBJ1-5	NA	TGTGCCAGCAGTTACGGGGCTGAGGGCGGTCAGCCCCAGCATTTT	CASSYGAEGGQPQHF
NA	TRBV10-3	TRBJ2-2	few	TGTGCCATCAGTGAGCCTAACGGGGAGCTGTTTTTT	CAISEPNGELFF
TRBD2	TRBV29-1	TRBJ2-1	NA	TGCAGCGTTGGAGCGCGGGGGGCCTACAATGAGCAGTTCTTC	CSVGARGAYNEQFF
NA	TRBV6-1	TRBJ2-2	NA	TGTGCCAGCAAACTCTCAACCCGGACGCCCGGGGAGCTGTTTTTT	CASKLSTRTPGELFF
NA	TRBV6-5	TRBJ2-7	few	TGTGCCAGCAGTTACTCGAGCACTTCTAGCTACGAGCAGTACTTC	CASSYSSTSSYEQYF
NA	TRBV9	TRBJ2-1	NA	TGTGCCAGCAGCGTAGGGTTCGCCGCCTACAATGAGCAGTTCTTC	CASSVGFAAYNEQFF
NA	TRBV4-3	TRBJ2-7	few	TGCGCCAGCAGCCAGGTCCGGGAGTCGAGGCAGTACTTC	CASSQVRESRQYF
TRBD2	TRBV5-1	TRBJ2-7	NA	TGCGCCAGCAGCGGGGTAGCGGGCTCCTACGAGCAGTACTTC	CASSGVAGSYEQYF
NA	TRBV19	TRBJ1-2	few	TGTGCCAGTAGCCTCCGAGGTGGGGCGGCGGCCAACTATGGCTACACCTTC	CASSLRGGAAANYGYTF
TRBD2	TRBV20-1	TRBJ2-1	NA	TGCAGTGCTAGATCAGGACTAGCGGGATGGAATGAGCAGTTCTTC	CSARSGLAGWNEQFF
NA	TRBV20-1	TRBJ2-3	NA	TGCAGTGCTAGGGCGGACAAGCCTAGCACAGATACGCAGTATTTT	CSARADKPSTDTQYF
NA	TRBV12-3/TRBV12-4	TRBJ1-1	few	TGTGCCAGCTCTTTATCCCCCTGGGTCACTGAAGCTTTCTTT	CASSLSPWVTEAFF
NA	TRBV20-1	TRBJ1-1	many	TGCAGTGCTAGACAGGGTAGGAGGGAGAACACTGAAGCTTTCTTT	CSARQGRRENTEAFF
NA	TRBV4-1	TRBJ2-2	NA	TGCGCCAGCAGCCAAGTAGGAATCGCCGGGGAGCTGTTTTTT	CASSQVGIAGELFF
TRBD1	TRBV18	TRBJ2-1	NA	TGTGCCAGCTCACCACAGGAAACAGGGGATTTCGATGAGCAGTTCTTC	CASSPQETGDFDEQFF
NA	TRBV10-3	TRBJ2-2	few	TGTGCCATCAACAGAAACACCGGGGAGCTGTTTTTT	CAINRNTGELFF
TRBD1	TRBV5-1	TRBJ2-2	few	TGCGCCAGCAGCGGGGGACAGGGAATAATCGGGGAGCTGTTTTTT	CASSGGQGIIGELFF
NA	TRBV12-3/TRBV12-4	TRBJ1-2	NA	TGTGCCAGCTCCCTTGGGGTTTCCTCTAGAGGGTATGGCTACACCTTC	CASSLGVSSRGYGYTF
TRBD2	TRBV5-1	TRBJ2-2	many	TGCGCCAGCAGCATACTGTTACTAGCGGACACCGGGGAGCTGTTTTTT	CASSILLLADTGELFF
NA	TRBV7-9	TRBJ2-1	few	TGTGCCAGCAGCTTGGGGGGAGCGGCGAATGAGCAGTTCTTC	CASSLGGAANEQFF
NA	TRBV5-1	TRBJ2-1	NA	TGCGCCAGCAGCTTAAGCGGTAAGAAGAATGAGCAGTTCTTC	CASSLSGKKNEQFF
NA	TRBV3-1	TRBJ2-7	many	TGTGCCAGCAGCCAAGAACACCTCTACGAGCAGTACTTC	CASSQEHLYEQYF
TRBD2	TRBV5-1	TRBJ2-5	few	TGCGCCAGCAACATTGGACTAGCGGGGACACTCCAAGAGACCCAGTACTTC	CASNIGLAGTLQETQYF